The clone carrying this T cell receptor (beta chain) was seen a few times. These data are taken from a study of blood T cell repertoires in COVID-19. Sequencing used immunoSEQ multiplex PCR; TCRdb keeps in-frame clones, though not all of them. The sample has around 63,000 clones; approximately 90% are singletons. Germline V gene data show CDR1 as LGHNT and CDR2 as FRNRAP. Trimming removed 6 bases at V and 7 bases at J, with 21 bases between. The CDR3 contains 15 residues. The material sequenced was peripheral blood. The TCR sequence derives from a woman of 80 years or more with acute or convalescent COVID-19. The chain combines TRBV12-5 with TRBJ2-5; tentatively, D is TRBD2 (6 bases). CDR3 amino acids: CASGPPGAGWGTQYF. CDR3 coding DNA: TGTGCTAGTGGACCTCCTGGGGCGGGGTGGGGGACCCAGTACTTC.